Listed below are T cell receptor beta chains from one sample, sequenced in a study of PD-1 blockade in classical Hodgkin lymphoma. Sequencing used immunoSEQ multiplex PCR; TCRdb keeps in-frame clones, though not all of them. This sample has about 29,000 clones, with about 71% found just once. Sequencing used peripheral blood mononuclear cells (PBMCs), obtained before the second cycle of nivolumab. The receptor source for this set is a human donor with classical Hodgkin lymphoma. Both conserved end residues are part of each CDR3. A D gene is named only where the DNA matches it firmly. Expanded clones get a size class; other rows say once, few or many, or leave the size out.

CDR3 DNA: TGTGCCCGAACTAGCGGGAGGACAGATACGCAGTATTTT; CDR3 protein: CARTSGRTDTQYF; D gene: TRBD2; J gene: TRBJ2-3; V gene: TRBV30; clone size: -
CDR3 DNA: TGTGCCAGCGGCCCCCAGGGGTTGTTCTACGAGCAGTACTTC; CDR3 protein: CASGPQGLFYEQYF; D gene: -; J gene: TRBJ2-7; V gene: TRBV6-6; clone size: few
CDR3 DNA: TGTGCCAGCAGCCTCCGGGACGGAGTCTATGGCTACACCTTC; CDR3 protein: CASSLRDGVYGYTF; D gene: -; J gene: TRBJ1-2; V gene: TRBV13; clone size: -
CDR3 DNA: TGTGCCAGCAGCTTAGTATCGGCTAGCGTGTACCAAGAGACCCAGTACTTC; CDR3 protein: CASSLVSASVYQETQYF; D gene: -; J gene: TRBJ2-5; V gene: TRBV11-2; clone size: -
CDR3 DNA: TGTGCCAGCAGCCTAGCACTAACCTCCTCCCCAGAGACCCAGTACTTC; CDR3 protein: CASSLALTSSPETQYF; D gene: -; J gene: TRBJ2-5; V gene: TRBV11-2; clone size: -
CDR3 DNA: TGTGCCAGCAGTCGGACCGGGACAGGGGCAGAGACCCAGTACTTC; CDR3 protein: CASSRTGTGAETQYF; D gene: TRBD1; J gene: TRBJ2-5; V gene: TRBV5-6; clone size: -
CDR3 DNA: TGTGCCAGCAGCTTGGGACAGGGGGCGGGCTACGAGCAGTACTTC; CDR3 protein: CASSLGQGAGYEQYF; D gene: TRBD1; J gene: TRBJ2-7; V gene: TRBV5-5; clone size: -
CDR3 DNA: TGCGCCAGCAGCCAAGGCTCTCGGGGGGCGGAAAACATTCAGTACTTC; CDR3 protein: CASSQGSRGAENIQYF; D gene: -; J gene: TRBJ2-4; V gene: TRBV4-1; clone size: -
CDR3 DNA: TGTGCCAGCAGTGTTCCCCGGGAGCAACCAACCGGGGAGCTGTTTTTT; CDR3 protein: CASSVPREQPTGELFF; D gene: -; J gene: TRBJ2-2; V gene: TRBV2; clone size: -
CDR3 DNA: TGTGCCAGCAGCCCCCGGGACTACCCTGACACCGGGGAGCTGTTTTTT; CDR3 protein: CASSPRDYPDTGELFF; D gene: TRBD2; J gene: TRBJ2-2; V gene: TRBV4-2; clone size: -
CDR3 DNA: TGCGCCAGCAGCCAAGATCATAGCGGGGGGGTAGTAGATACGCAGTATTTT; CDR3 protein: CASSQDHSGGVVDTQYF; D gene: TRBD2; J gene: TRBJ2-3; V gene: TRBV4-1; clone size: -
CDR3 DNA: TGTGCCATCAGTGATGCTTTAAACTATGGCTACACCTTC; CDR3 protein: CAISDALNYGYTF; D gene: -; J gene: TRBJ1-2; V gene: TRBV10-3; clone size: -
CDR3 DNA: TGCAGCGTTGAGCCACAGGGATCGGTCGGAAACACCATATATTTT; CDR3 protein: CSVEPQGSVGNTIYF; D gene: -; J gene: TRBJ1-3; V gene: TRBV29-1; clone size: -
CDR3 DNA: TGTGCCAGCAGTTCCTCCTGGCCCGCTAGCACAGATACGCAGTATTTT; CDR3 protein: CASSSSWPASTDTQYF; D gene: -; J gene: TRBJ2-3; V gene: TRBV27; clone size: -
CDR3 DNA: TGTGCCAGCAGTTCCCGGGGTTCCAGCTCCTACAATGAGCAGTTCTTC; CDR3 protein: CASSSRGSSSYNEQFF; D gene: -; J gene: TRBJ2-1; V gene: TRBV28; clone size: -